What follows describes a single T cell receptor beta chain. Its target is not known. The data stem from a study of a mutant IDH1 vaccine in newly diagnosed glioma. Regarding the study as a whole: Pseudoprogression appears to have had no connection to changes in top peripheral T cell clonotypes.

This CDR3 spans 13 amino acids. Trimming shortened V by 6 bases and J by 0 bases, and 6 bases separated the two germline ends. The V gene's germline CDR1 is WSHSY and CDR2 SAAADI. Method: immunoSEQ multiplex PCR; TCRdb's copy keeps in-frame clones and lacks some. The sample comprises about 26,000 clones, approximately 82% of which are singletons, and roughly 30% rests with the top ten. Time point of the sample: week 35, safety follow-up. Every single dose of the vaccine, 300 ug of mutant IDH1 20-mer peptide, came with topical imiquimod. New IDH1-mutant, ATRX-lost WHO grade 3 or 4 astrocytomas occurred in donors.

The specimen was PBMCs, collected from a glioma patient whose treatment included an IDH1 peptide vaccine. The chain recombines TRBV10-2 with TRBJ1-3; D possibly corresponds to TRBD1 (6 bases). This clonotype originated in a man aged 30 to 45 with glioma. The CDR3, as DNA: TGCGCCAGCAGGGACAGCTCTGGAAACACCATATATTTT. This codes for CASRDSSGNTIYF.